This T cell receptor beta chain was documented in a study of identical twins. TCRdb analysed the 5' RACE reads with MiXCR anew, one entry per CDR3 protein. This repertoire shows about 520,000 distinct CDR3 sequences, 20% to 25% found once; its top ten account for about 0.93%. CDR1 and CDR2 (germline): DFQATT, SNEGSKA (reference sequence). This CDR3 is built from 15 residues. The junction had 6 bases not matched to a gene; V was cut back by 5 bases and J by 6 bases. The same data also went into a second study, on T cells expressing NK-cell markers.

The sample taken for sequencing was CD4+ T cells sorted from blood. The chain carries TRBV20-1 and TRBJ2-2; TRBD2 matches 13 bases. The clonotype comes from a woman aged 18-30 years in good health. The CDR3, as DNA: TGCAGTGCTCCTCGACTAGCGGGAGGTGCCGGGGAGCTGTTTTTT. The encoded protein is CSAPRLAGGAGELFF.